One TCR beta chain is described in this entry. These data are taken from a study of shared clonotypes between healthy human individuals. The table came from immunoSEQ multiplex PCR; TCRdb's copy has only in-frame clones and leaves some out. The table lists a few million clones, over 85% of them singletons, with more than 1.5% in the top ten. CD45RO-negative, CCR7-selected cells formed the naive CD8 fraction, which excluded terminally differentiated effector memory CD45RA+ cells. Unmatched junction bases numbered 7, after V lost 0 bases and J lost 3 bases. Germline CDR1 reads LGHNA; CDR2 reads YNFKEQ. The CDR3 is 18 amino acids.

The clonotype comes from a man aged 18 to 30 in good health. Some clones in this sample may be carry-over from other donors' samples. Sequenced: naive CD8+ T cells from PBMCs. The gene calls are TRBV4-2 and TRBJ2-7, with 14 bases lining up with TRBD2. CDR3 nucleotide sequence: TGTGCCAGCAGCCAAGACCCGACTAGCGGGAGGGCCCTCTACGAGCAGTACTTC. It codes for CASSQDPTSGRALYEQYF.